What follows describes a single TCR beta chain. Method: immunoSEQ multiplex PCR; TCRdb's copy keeps in-frame clones and lacks some. The sample has approximately 75,000 clones; approximately 91% are singletons. The data are from a study of blood T cell repertoires in COVID-19. V dropped 2 bases and J dropped 2 bases, with 22 bases sitting between them. There are 19 residues in the CDR3. The V gene's germline CDR1 is ENHRY and CDR2 SYGVKD. The specimen was peripheral blood. This TCR came from a man in his forties or fifties with acute or convalescent COVID-19. The chain couples TRBV10-3 to TRBJ2-1; possibly TRBD1 for D (5 bases). The CDR3 here is CAISEPKPSQGNAYNEQFF. In DNA form, the CDR3 reads TGTGCCATCAGTGAGCCAAAACCGTCCCAGGGAAATGCCTACAATGAGCAGTTCTTC.